Reported below is one T cell receptor beta chain. This entry comes from a study of T cells expressing NK-cell markers. TCRdb re-called the 5' RACE reads and shows each CDR3 protein once, DNA omitted. The sample data list about 410,000 distinct CDR3 sequences. From germline, CDR1 is SGHTA and CDR2 FQGNSA. The length of the CDR3 is 14 residues. The sample consisted of blood T cells: a sorted CD56 or NKG2C T cell subset, CD4+ or CD8+ T cells, or bulk PBMC T cells (not recorded which). The chain links TRBV7-2 to TRBJ1-3; TCRdb gives TRBD1 as the D gene, but with no DNA this cannot be confirmed. The source of this sequence is a woman aged 45 to 65 in good health. CDR3 protein: CASSSRTASDTIYF.